The 10 T cell receptor beta chains reported below all come from one sample, sequenced in a study of response to subunit inactivated influenza vaccine. Each CDR3 protein is one row after TCRdb ran MiXCR on the RT-PCR reads. The data contain under 850,000 distinct CDR3 sequences, about 18% of them singletons. Sample: PBMCs from blood, taken 5 days after vaccination. All receptors derive from a man in his fifties who received an inactivated influenza vaccine.

This clonotype was seen at least ten times. The chain is built from TRBV29-1 and TRBJ1-1; the D is unclear. The CDR3 runs to 10 residues. Looked up from germline, CDR1 is SQVTM and CDR2 is ANQGSEA. V lost 7 bases to trimming and J lost 1 base, with 4 bases between them. The CDR3 DNA reads as TGCAGCGCTACGAACACTGAAGCTTTCTTT. This translates into CSATNTEAFF.

This clonotype was detected ten times or more. CDR3 residues: CASSQSGYQETQYF. The CDR3 DNA reads TGCGCCAGCAGCCAATCTGGCTACCAAGAGACCCAGTACTTC. V and J are TRBV4-1 and TRBJ2-5; D gene ambiguous. Germline V gene sequence: CDR1 MGHRA, CDR2 YSYEKL. Trimming took 2 bases from V and 0 from J, leaving 7 bases between them. The CDR3 length is 14 residues.

The count of this clonotype is one. The genes are TRBV9 and TRBJ2-5; no reliable D call. V lost 10 bases, J lost 7 bases, and 5 bases lay in between. Germline V gives CDR1 SGDLS, CDR2 YYNGEE. The CDR3 runs to 8 residues. CDR3 DNA: TGTGCCTTGCGGACCCAGTACTTC. Amino acids: CALRTQYF.

J is TRBJ2-1 and V is TRBV18, with D possibly matching TRBD2 (5 bases). V lost 2 bases, J lost 9 bases, and 17 bases lay in between. This CDR3 spans 15 amino acids. Looked up from germline, CDR1 is KGHSH and CDR2 is LQKENI. The CDR3 nucleotides are TGTGCCAGCTCACCAACACTAGTTCGTGTGGGTGAGCAGTTCTTC. Its translation is CASSPTLVRVGEQFF.

There are a few counts of this clonotype. The chain joins TRBV7-9 to TRBJ2-7; 12 bases agree with TRBD1. Germline CDR1 and CDR2: SEHNR and FQNEAQ (reference sequence). The trim removed 3 bases at V and 6 bases at J, leaving 6 bases unmatched. The CDR3 is made up of 15 amino acids. The CDR3 DNA sequence: TGTGCCAGCAGCTTCTCCGGGACAGGGGGCCTCGAGCAGTACTTC. Amino acid sequence: CASSFSGTGGLEQYF. Full variable domain (outside the CDR3, taken from reference TRBV7-9 and TRBJ2-7): DTGVSQNPRHKITKRGQNVTFRCDPISEHNRLYWYRQTLGQGPEFLTYFQNEAQLEKSRLLSDRFSAERPKGSFSTLEIQRTEQGDSAMYLCASSFSGTGGLEQYFGPGTRLTVT.

This clonotype appeared many times. The chain couples TRBV5-1 to TRBJ2-3, with 7 positions matching TRBD2. In germline, CDR1 is SGHRS, CDR2 YFSETQ. With 2 bases clipped from V and 2 bases from J, the junction kept 2 bases outside the gene matches. The CDR3 is 14 amino acids. This chain's CDR3 is CASSLRLATDTQYF. The CDR3 DNA follows: TGCGCCAGCAGCTTAAGACTAGCCACAGATACGCAGTATTTT.

This clonotype was counted a few times. CDR3 coding DNA: TGTGCCAGCACCGCCGGGGGGCGGGATACGCAGTATTTT. Encoded protein: CASTAGGRDTQYF. The rearrangement joins TRBV7-2 to TRBJ2-3; D is possibly TRBD2 (7 bases). The germline gives CDR1 SGHTA, CDR2 FQGNSA. CDR3 length equals 13 residues. V dropped 7 bases and J dropped 6 bases, with 14 bases sitting between them.

This clonotype was observed a few times. The chain recombines TRBV20-1 with TRBJ2-6; D is perhaps TRBD1 (5 bases). The length of the CDR3 is 17 residues. V was clipped by 3 bases and J by 2 bases, with 17 bases between them. Germline CDR1 and CDR2: DFQATT and SNEGSKA (reference sequence). The DNA for the CDR3 is TGCAGTGCTAGGGGGCCTAGTACCACTCCTGGGGCCAACGTCCTGACTTTC. Translated, it gives CSARGPSTTPGANVLTF.

This sequence joins TRBV10-3 and TRBJ2-7; D unresolved. The V end was cut by 6 bases, the J end by 2 bases, with 14 bases between. Germline lookup yields CDR1 ENHRY and CDR2 SYGVKD. CDR3 size: 14 residues. In nucleotides, the CDR3 is TGTGCCATCAGGGAGAGGCCGAGCACCTACGAGCAGTACTTC. Translating gives CAIRERPSTYEQYF.

The chain uses TRBV4-2 and TRBJ2-3; 12 bases match TRBD2. There are 17 residues in the CDR3. With 0 bases clipped from V and 4 bases from J, the junction kept 5 bases outside the gene matches. Looked up from germline, CDR1 is LGHNA and CDR2 is YNFKEQ. CDR3 DNA: TGTGCCAGCAGCCAAGATCTAGCGGGAGGGCCCTCAGATACGCAGTATTTT. Amino acids: CASSQDLAGGPSDTQYF.